A selection of T cell receptor beta chains follows, all from one sample in a study of blood T cells in healthy people across ages. TCRdb reprocessed the 5' RACE reads via MiXCR and lists one record per CDR3 protein. This sample has hundreds of thousands of distinct CDR3 sequences; 25% to 30% occur once, and the top ten carry over 25%. Material for sequencing was blood. These receptors originate from a woman aged 70-85 years in good health. Each CDR3 is given with its conserved first and last residue. A D gene is named only where the DNA matches it firmly. Size tells how often a clone was seen (once, few, many) or the class of an expanded clone, and some rows leave it out.

CDR3nt,CDR3aa,j_gene,v_gene,abundance,d_gene
TGTGCCAGCAGCGTGGAGGGACAGGGGAGGACAGATACGCAGTATTTT,CASSVEGQGRTDTQYF,TRBJ2-3,TRBV9,NA,TRBD1
TGTGCCAGCAGTTGGACAGGGGTAACGCACGAGCAGTACTTC,CASSWTGVTHEQYF,TRBJ2-7,TRBV2,NA,TRBD1
TGTGCCAGCAGCGTCGACCGGGACAGCCTTTCTGGGGCCAACGTCCTGACTTTC,CASSVDRDSLSGANVLTF,TRBJ2-6,TRBV9,NA,TRBD1
TGTGCCAGCAGCGAATCCGAGACATATGGAAACACCATATATTTT,CASSESETYGNTIYF,TRBJ1-3,TRBV9,NA,NA
TGTGCCAGCAGCTCTAGGATAGATCAGCCCCAGCGTTTT,CASSSRIDQPQRF,TRBJ1-5,TRBV7-2,NA,NA
TGTGCCGGACGAGGGGGGCGCGGGTCCTACGAGCAGTACTTC,CAGRGGRGSYEQYF,TRBJ2-7,TRBV5-6,NA,NA
TGTGCCAGCGGTATTATGGGGAAGGGGTACGCTTTCTACGAGCAGTACTTC,CASGIMGKGYAFYEQYF,TRBJ2-7,TRBV21-1,few,NA
TGCAGTACCCTAGGGGACACCACTATTCAGTACTTC,CSTLGDTTIQYF,TRBJ2-4,TRBV20-1,few,NA
TGCGCCAGCAGCCTAACTATCACCCCAGGCCAGGGCCAAGAGACCCAGTACTTC,CASSLTITPGQGQETQYF,TRBJ2-5,TRBV4-3,once,NA
TGTGCCAGCAGTGACAGGGGTTCGTACACTGAAGCTTTCTTT,CASSDRGSYTEAFF,TRBJ1-1,TRBV12-3/TRBV12-4,NA,TRBD1
TGTGCCAGCAGCAGCCTAGGGGGAACAACTAATGAAAAACTGTTTTTT,CASSSLGGTTNEKLFF,TRBJ1-4,TRBV6-1,once,NA
TGTGCCAGCAGTTTAGACGGGACCGCGGGGCTAAAACTGTTTTTT,CASSLDGTAGLKLFF,TRBJ1-4,TRBV12-3/TRBV12-4,NA,NA
TGTGCCAGCAGTTACGGACCCCCGAGAGAGACCCAGTACTTC,CASSYGPPRETQYF,TRBJ2-5,TRBV6-5,few,NA
TGCGCCAGCAGCCACGTGGGACGGAGGCTGGATTCACCCCTCCACTTT,CASSHVGRRLDSPLHF,TRBJ1-6,TRBV4-1,many,NA
TGCGCCAGCAGCTTCGGGACTTCTCAAGAGACCCAGTACTTC,CASSFGTSQETQYF,TRBJ2-5,TRBV5-1,NA,NA
TGTGCCAGCAGCCGGGGACAGGGAGTGGTACTTGAGCAGTACTTC,CASSRGQGVVLEQYF,TRBJ2-7,TRBV28,NA,TRBD1
TGCGCCAGCAGCTTGATGACAGGGGCGAACAATGAGCAGTTCTTC,CASSLMTGANNEQFF,TRBJ2-1,TRBV5-1,once,TRBD1
TGTGCCAGCAGCTCCCAGGGTGGCTACACCTTC,CASSSQGGYTF,TRBJ1-2,TRBV9,NA,NA
TGCAGTGCTAGAGTGCCCAGGGGCCCATACAATGAGCAGTTCTTC,CSARVPRGPYNEQFF,TRBJ2-1,TRBV20-1,NA,NA
TGTGCCAGCAGTAGCGAGGGCTATGGCTACACCTTC,CASSSEGYGYTF,TRBJ1-2,TRBV6-1,many,NA
TGTGCCAGCAGCTCACTAGCGGAAAGCACAGATACGCAGTATTTT,CASSSLAESTDTQYF,TRBJ2-3,TRBV5-5,NA,TRBD2
TGTGCCAGCAGCTTTCCCATTAGCGGAGAGACCCAGTACTTC,CASSFPISGETQYF,TRBJ2-5,TRBV7-9,NA,NA
TGTGCCACCAGCAGAGTCACCGGGACAGCAGAAGCTTTCTTT,CATSRVTGTAEAFF,TRBJ1-1,TRBV15,few,TRBD1
TGTGCCAGCAGCGGGTACTTCCCGACCGGGGAGCTGTTTTTT,CASSGYFPTGELFF,TRBJ2-2,TRBV9,few,NA
TGCAGTGCTAAACAGAGCTCCTATAATTCACCCCTCCACTTT,CSAKQSSYNSPLHF,TRBJ1-6,TRBV20-1,many,NA